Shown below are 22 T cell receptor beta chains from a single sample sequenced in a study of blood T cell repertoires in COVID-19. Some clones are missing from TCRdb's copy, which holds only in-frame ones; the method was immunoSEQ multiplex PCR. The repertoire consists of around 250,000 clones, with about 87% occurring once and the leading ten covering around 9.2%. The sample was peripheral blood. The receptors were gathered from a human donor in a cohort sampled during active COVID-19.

CDR3 protein: CASRRGQGAPGYTF. DNA for the CDR3: TGTGCCAGCAGGAGGGGACAGGGGGCGCCCGGCTACACCTTC. This rearrangement joins TRBV2 to TRBJ1-2; 12 bases match TRBD1. This CDR3 contains 14 residues. Germline trimming cut 6 bases from V and 8 bases from J; bases unmatched to any gene: 7. From germline, CDR1 is SNHLY and CDR2 FYNNEI.

The CDR3 nucleotides are TGTGCCAGCAGCTACGACAGGGGCCCCTACAATGAGCAGTTCTTC. Its translation is CASSYDRGPYNEQFF. The chain carries TRBV5-4 and TRBJ2-1; 8 bases agree with TRBD1. Trimming at V came to 3 bases and at J to 2 bases, leaving 4 bases not matched to a gene. Germline V gene data show CDR1 as SGHNT and CDR2 as YYREEE (reference sequence). This CDR3 contains 15 residues.

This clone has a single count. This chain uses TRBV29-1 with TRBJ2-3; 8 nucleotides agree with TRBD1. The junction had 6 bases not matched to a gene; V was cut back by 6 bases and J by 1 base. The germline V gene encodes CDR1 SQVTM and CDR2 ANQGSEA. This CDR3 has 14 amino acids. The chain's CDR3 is CSVAGTGGTDTQYF. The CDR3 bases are TGCAGCGTCGCTGGGACAGGAGGCACAGATACGCAGTATTTT.

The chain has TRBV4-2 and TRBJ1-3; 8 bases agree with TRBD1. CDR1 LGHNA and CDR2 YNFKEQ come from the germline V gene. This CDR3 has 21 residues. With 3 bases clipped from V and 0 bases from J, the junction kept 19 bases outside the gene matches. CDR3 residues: CASSQEGGAGGLLSSGNTIYF. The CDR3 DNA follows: TGTGCCAGCAGCCAGGAAGGTGGGGCAGGGGGCCTCCTAAGCTCTGGAAACACCATATATTTT.

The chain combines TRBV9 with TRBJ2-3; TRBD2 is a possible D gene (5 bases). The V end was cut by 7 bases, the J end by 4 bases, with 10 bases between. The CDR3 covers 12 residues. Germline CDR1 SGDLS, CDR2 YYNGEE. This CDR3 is CASSGLSDTQYF. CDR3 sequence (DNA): TGTGCCAGCTCGGGGTTGTCAGATACGCAGTATTTT. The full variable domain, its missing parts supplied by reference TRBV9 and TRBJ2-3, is DSGVTQTPKHLITATGQRVTLRCSPRSGDLSVYWYQQSLDQGLQFLIQYYNGEERAKGNILERFSAQQFPDLHSELNLSSLELGDSALYFCASSGLSDTQYFGPGTRLTVL.

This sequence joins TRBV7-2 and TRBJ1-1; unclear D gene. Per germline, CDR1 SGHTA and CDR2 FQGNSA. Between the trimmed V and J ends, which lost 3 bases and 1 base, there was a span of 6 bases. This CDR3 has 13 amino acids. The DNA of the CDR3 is TGTGCCAGCAGCTTCACACCGAACACTGAAGCTTTCTTT. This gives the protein CASSFTPNTEAFF.

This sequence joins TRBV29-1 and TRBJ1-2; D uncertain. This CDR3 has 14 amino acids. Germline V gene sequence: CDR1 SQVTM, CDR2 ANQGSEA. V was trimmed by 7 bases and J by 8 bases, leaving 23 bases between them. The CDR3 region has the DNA TGCAGCGCCAAGGTGCAGGCCTCTAAGTCGGGCTACACCTTC. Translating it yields CSAKVQASKSGYTF.

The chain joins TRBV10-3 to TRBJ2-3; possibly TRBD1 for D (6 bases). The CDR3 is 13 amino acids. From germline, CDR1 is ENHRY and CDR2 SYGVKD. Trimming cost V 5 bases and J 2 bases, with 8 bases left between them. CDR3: CAISQGPTDTQYF. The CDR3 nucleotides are TGTGCCATCAGTCAGGGGCCCACAGATACGCAGTATTTT.

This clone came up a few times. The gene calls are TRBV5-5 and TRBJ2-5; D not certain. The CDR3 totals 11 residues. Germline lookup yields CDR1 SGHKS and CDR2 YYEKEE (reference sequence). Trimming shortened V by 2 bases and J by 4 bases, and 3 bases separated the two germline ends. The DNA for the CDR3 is TGTGCCAGCAGCTTTCGAGAGACCCAGTACTTC. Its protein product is CASSFRETQYF.

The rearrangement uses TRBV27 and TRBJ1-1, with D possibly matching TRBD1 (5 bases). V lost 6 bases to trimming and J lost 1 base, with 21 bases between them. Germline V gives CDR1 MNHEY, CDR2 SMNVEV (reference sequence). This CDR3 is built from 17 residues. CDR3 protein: CASRTFEWGAGNTEAFF. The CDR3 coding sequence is TGTGCCAGCAGAACCTTCGAGTGGGGCGCAGGGAACACTGAAGCTTTCTTT.

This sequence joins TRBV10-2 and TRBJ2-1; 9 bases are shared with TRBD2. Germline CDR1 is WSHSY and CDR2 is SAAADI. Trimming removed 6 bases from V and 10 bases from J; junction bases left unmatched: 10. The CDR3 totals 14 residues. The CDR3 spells CASRSGTSSTEQFF. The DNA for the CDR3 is TGCGCCAGCAGGTCCGGGACTAGCTCGACGGAGCAGTTCTTC.

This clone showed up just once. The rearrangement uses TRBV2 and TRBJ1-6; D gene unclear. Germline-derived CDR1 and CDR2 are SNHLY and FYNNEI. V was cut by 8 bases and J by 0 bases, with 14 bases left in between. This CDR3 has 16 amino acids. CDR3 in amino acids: CASLRRPGSYNSPLHF. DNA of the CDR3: TGTGCCAGCTTGCGTCGACCGGGCTCCTATAATTCACCCCTCCACTTT. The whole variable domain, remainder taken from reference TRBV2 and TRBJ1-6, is EPEVTQTPSHQVTQMGQEVILRCVPISNHLYFYWYRQILGQKVEFLVSFYNNEISEKSEIFDDQFSVERPDGSNFTLKIRSTKLEDSAMYFCASLRRPGSYNSPLHFGNGTRLTVT.

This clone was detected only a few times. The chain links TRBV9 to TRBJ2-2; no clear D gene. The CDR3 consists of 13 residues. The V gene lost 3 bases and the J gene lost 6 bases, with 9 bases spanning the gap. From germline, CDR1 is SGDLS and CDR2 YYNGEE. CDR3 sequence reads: CASSGEVSGELFF. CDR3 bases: TGTGCCAGCAGCGGTGAGGTGTCCGGGGAGCTGTTTTTT.

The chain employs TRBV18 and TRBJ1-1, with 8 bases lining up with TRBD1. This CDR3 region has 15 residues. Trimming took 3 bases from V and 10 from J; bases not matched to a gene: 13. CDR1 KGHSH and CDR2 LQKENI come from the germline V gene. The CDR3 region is CASSPNTGTGIIAFF. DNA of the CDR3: TGTGCCAGCTCACCTAATACCGGGACAGGTATTATAGCTTTCTTT.

The chain's CDR3 is CASSFRGYSNQPQHF. DNA for the CDR3: TGTGCCAGCAGTTTCAGGGGATATAGCAATCAGCCCCAGCATTTT. This rearrangement joins TRBV27 to TRBJ1-5, with a weak D call TRBD1 (6 bases). Trimming took 3 bases from V and 0 from J, leaving 9 bases between them. CDR1 MNHEY and CDR2 SMNVEV come from the germline V gene (reference sequence). There are 15 residues in the CDR3.

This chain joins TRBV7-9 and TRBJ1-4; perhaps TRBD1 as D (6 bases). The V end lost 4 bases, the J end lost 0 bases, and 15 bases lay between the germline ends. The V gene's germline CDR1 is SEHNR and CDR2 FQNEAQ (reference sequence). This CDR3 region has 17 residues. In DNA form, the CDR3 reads TGTGCCAGCAGCTCACCCCAGGGGATAGCAACTAATGAAAAACTGTTTTTT. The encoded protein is CASSSPQGIATNEKLFF.

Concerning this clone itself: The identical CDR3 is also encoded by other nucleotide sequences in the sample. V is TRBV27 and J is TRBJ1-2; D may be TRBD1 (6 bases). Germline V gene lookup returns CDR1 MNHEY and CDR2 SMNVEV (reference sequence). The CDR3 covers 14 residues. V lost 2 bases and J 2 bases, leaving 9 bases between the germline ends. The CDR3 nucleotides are TGTGCCAGCAGTTTAGGGCAGGGGAACTATGGCTACACCTTC. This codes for CASSLGQGNYGYTF.

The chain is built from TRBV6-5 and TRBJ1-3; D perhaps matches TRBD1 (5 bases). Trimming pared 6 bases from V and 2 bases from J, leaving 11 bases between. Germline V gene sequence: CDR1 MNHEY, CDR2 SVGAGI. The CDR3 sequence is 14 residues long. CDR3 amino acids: CASSSSGTGNTIYF. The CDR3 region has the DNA TGTGCCAGCAGCTCCTCAGGGACTGGAAACACCATATATTTT.

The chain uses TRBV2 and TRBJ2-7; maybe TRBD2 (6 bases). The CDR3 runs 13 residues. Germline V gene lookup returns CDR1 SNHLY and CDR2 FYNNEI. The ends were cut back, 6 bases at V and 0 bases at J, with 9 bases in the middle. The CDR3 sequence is CASREGLSYEQYF. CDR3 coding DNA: TGTGCCAGCAGGGAGGGCCTCTCCTACGAGCAGTACTTC. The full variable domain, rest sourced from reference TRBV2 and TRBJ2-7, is EPEVTQTPSHQVTQMGQEVILRCVPISNHLYFYWYRQILGQKVEFLVSFYNNEISEKSEIFDDQFSVERPDGSNFTLKIRSTKLEDSAMYFCASREGLSYEQYFGPGTRLTVT.

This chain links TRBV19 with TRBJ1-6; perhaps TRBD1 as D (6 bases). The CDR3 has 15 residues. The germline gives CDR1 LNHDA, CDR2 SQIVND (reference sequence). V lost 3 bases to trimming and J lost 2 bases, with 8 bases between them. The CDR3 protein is CASSIRDTYNSPLHF. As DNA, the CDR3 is TGTGCCAGTAGTATTCGGGACACCTATAATTCACCCCTCCACTTT.

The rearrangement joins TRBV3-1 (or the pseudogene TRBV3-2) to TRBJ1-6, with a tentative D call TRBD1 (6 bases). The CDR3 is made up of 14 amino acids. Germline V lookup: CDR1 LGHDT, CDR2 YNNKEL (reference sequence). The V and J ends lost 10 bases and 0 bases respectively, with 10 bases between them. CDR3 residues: CATQGSSYNSPLHF. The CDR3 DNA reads TGTGCCACCCAGGGGAGCTCCTATAATTCACCCCTCCACTTT.

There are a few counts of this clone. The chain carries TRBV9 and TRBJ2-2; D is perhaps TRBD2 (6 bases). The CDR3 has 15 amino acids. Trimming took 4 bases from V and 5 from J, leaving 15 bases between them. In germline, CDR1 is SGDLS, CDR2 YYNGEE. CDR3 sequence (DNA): TGTGCCAGCAGCCCGTTCCAGGAGGGGACCGGGGAGCTGTTTTTT. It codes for CASSPFQEGTGELFF.